The 17 T cell receptor beta chains below were found in one sample sequenced in a study of T cells in Graves' hyperthyroidism and ophthalmopathy. Amplification yielded TCR beta CDR3 regions, with RNA transcripts as the source. The HTBI set primed first-round TCR CDR3 RT-PCR. TCRdb redid the calling of the multiplex PCR reads with MiXCR, one entry per CDR3 protein. The data show 690,000 or so distinct CDR3 sequences, with under 20% seen just once and approximately 16% held by the top ten. Source material: blood. The receptors were sampled from a woman in her forties or fifties with Graves' hyperthyroidism that later progressed to Graves' ophthalmopathy.

The rearrangement links TRBV29-1 to TRBJ1-1; the D gene is possibly TRBD1 (6 bases). The CDR3 has 18 amino acids. The V and J ends lost 7 bases and 1 base respectively, with 28 bases between them. Germline V gives CDR1 SQVTM, CDR2 ANQGSEA. As DNA, the CDR3 is TGCAGCGCCGAGAAAGCGTGGGACACCCTAAAATCGAACACTGAAGCTTTCTTT. Its translation is CSAEKAWDTLKSNTEAFF.

The chain couples TRBV27 to TRBJ2-7; 8 bases align to TRBD1. Losses at the gene ends were 1 base for V and 5 bases for J; bases not matched to a gene: 7. This CDR3 contains 15 residues. Germline V lookup: CDR1 MNHEY, CDR2 SMNVEV (reference sequence). The CDR3 reads CASSLWGTGIHEQYF. CDR3 coding DNA: TGTGCCAGCAGTTTATGGGGGACAGGTATCCACGAGCAGTACTTC.

The chain links TRBV2 to TRBJ1-3, with D hard to call. In germline, CDR1 is SNHLY, CDR2 FYNNEI. V lost 4 bases and J lost 0, with 13 bases in between. The CDR3 consists of 16 residues. DNA of the CDR3: TGTGCCAGCAGTGCCGTTATCTTCGACTCTGGAAACACCATATATTTT. It yields the protein CASSAVIFDSGNTIYF.

This clonotype was recorded a few times. The rearrangement links TRBV19 to TRBJ2-5, with 7 bases aligning to TRBD1. Germline V gene lookup returns CDR1 LNHDA and CDR2 SQIVND (reference sequence). The CDR3 runs to 15 residues. The V segment lost 5 bases and the J segment 5 bases; nucleotides outside the gene matches: 11. The CDR3 region is CASSETTGTGETQYF. CDR3 in DNA: TGTGCCAGTAGTGAAACGACAGGGACGGGGGAGACCCAGTACTTC.

This clonotype was observed a handful of times. V gene TRBV24-1 combines with J gene TRBJ2-2; D is uncertain. This CDR3 comprises 12 residues. Deletions cut 4 bases from V and 2 bases from J, with 1 base between. Germline lookup yields CDR1 KGHDR and CDR2 SFDVKD. CDR3 in amino acids: CATSENTGELFF. CDR3 bases: TGTGCCACCAGTGAAAACACCGGGGAGCTGTTTTTT.

V is TRBV20-1 and J is TRBJ1-4; D possibly corresponds to TRBD1 (6 bases). Germline V CDR1 and CDR2: DFQATT, SNEGSKA (reference sequence). This CDR3 contains 16 residues. Deletions cut 1 base from V and 7 bases from J, with 19 bases between. CDR3 residues: CSARGFLGASVEKLFF. The CDR3 nucleotides read TGCAGTGCTAGAGGATTTTTGGGGGCATCAGTTGAAAAACTGTTTTTT.

This clonotype appeared many times. The J gene is TRBJ2-7, the V gene TRBV12-3 or TRBV12-4; possibly TRBD1 or TRBD2 for D (5 bases each). The CDR3 sequence is 15 residues long. Trimming shortened V by 7 bases and J by 3 bases, and 19 bases separated the two germline ends. CDR3 sequence: CASTLGRRGYYEQYF. The CDR3 coding sequence is TGTGCCAGCACCCTGGGACGTAGGGGCTACTACGAGCAGTACTTC.

This chain links TRBV19 with TRBJ2-1; D might be TRBD1 (5 bases). Trimming removed 1 base from V and 8 bases from J, with 6 bases in between. CDR1 and CDR2 from the germline V gene are LNHDA and SQIVND (reference sequence). CDR3 length: 12 residues. The CDR3 nucleotides read TGTGCCAGTAGTATAGCCAGGGATGAGCAGTTCTTC. Amino acids: CASSIARDEQFF.

This clonotype was detected many times. CDR3 residues: CASSGLVVNEQFF. The DNA for the CDR3 is TGTGCCAGCAGCGGGTTGGTGGTCAATGAGCAGTTCTTC. V gene TRBV5-8 combines with J gene TRBJ2-1; D is unresolved. Germline lookup yields CDR1 SGHTS and CDR2 YDEGEE. The CDR3 loop spans 13 amino acids. V gave up 4 bases and J gave up 6 bases, with 11 bases separating them. Using reference TRBV5-8 and TRBJ2-1 for the parts outside the CDR3, the full variable domain is EAGVTQSPTHLIKTRGQQATLRCSPISGHTSVYWYQQALGLGLQFLLWYDEGEERNRGNFPPRFSGRQFPNYSSELNVNALELEDSALYLCASSGLVVNEQFFGPGTRLTVL.

This clonotype appeared many times. DNA for the CDR3: TGCAGTGCTAGAGATTTAGGGGGCCGCTACGAGCAGTACTTC. Residues: CSARDLGGRYEQYF. This sequence joins TRBV20-1 and TRBJ2-7; 7 bases align to TRBD1. V was pared by 0 bases and J by 3 bases, with 5 bases of the junction left unmatched. Per the germline V gene, CDR1 is DFQATT and CDR2 is SNEGSKA (reference sequence). The CDR3 totals 14 residues.

The chain combines TRBV6-9 with TRBJ2-5; D not resolved. V gave up 2 bases and J gave up 5 bases, with 12 bases separating them. The CDR3 loop spans 14 amino acids. Germline V gene data show CDR1 as MNHGY and CDR2 as SVAAGI. This CDR3 reads CASSYRLADETQYF. The DNA of the CDR3 is TGTGCCAGCAGTTATAGGCTTGCGGATGAGACCCAGTACTTC.

V is TRBV2 and J is TRBJ1-4; no reliable D call. Trimming took 7 bases from V and 7 from J, leaving 22 bases between them. Germline CDR1 is SNHLY and CDR2 is FYNNEI. This CDR3 has 16 residues. CDR3 region: CASTVRQTELTEKLFF. The CDR3, as DNA: TGTGCCAGCACGGTACGGCAAACGGAGCTTACTGAAAAACTGTTTTTT.

The chain is built from TRBV3-1 and TRBJ2-3; D not certain. The germline V gene has CDR1 LGHDT and CDR2 YNNKEL (reference sequence). The CDR3 has 15 residues. Between the trimmed V and J ends, which lost 1 base and 2 bases, there was a span of 10 bases. The CDR3 DNA is TGTGCCAGCAGCCAAGGGGGTGCGAACACAGATACGCAGTATTTT. Protein product: CASSQGGANTDTQYF.

This clonotype was found many times. This chain links TRBV12-3 or TRBV12-4 with TRBJ2-2; D may be TRBD2 (5 bases). The V and J ends lost 6 bases and 5 bases respectively, with 16 bases between them. The CDR3 runs 15 residues. This CDR3 is CASSATGVITGELFF. For the CDR3, the DNA is TGTGCCAGCAGCGCAACCGGGGTGATAACCGGGGAGCTGTTTTTT.

Many counts were recorded for this clonotype. The gene calls are TRBV11-3 and TRBJ2-3; D call uncertain. Trimming shortened V by 3 bases and J by 5 bases, and 9 bases separated the two germline ends. The CDR3 consists of 13 residues. Germline V CDR1 and CDR2: SGHNT, YENEEA. The chain's CDR3 is CASSFQEIDTQYF. CDR3 coding DNA: TGTGCCAGCAGCTTCCAAGAGATAGATACGCAGTATTTT.

This clonotype has at least ten counts. V usage is TRBV5-6 and J usage is TRBJ1-3; no reliable D call. Germline V gene lookup returns CDR1 SGHDT and CDR2 YYEEEE. The CDR3 consists of 13 residues. The V and J ends lost 1 base and 3 bases respectively, with 5 bases between them. CDR3 DNA: TGTGCCAGCAGCTTGTTTGGTGGAAACACCATATATTTT. Translation: CASSLFGGNTIYF.

The chain has TRBV6-1 and TRBJ1-4; the D is unclear. V lost 5 bases to trimming and J lost 1 base, with 11 bases between them. This CDR3 region has 15 residues. Germline lookup yields CDR1 MNHNS and CDR2 SASEGT. The CDR3 spells CASSYAEGTNEKLFF. CDR3 DNA: TGTGCCAGCAGTTACGCGGAAGGAACTAATGAAAAACTGTTTTTT.